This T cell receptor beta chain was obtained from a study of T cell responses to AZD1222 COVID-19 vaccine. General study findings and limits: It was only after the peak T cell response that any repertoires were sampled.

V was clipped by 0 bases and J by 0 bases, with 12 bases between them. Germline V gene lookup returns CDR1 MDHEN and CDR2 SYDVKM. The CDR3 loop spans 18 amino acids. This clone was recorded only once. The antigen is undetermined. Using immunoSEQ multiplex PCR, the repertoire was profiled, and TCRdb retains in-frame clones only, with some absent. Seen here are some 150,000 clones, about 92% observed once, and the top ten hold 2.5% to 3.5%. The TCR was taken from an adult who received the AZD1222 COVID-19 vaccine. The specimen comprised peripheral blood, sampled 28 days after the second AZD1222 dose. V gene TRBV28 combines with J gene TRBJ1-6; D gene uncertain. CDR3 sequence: CASSLWPSSSSYNSPLHF. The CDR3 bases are TGTGCCAGCAGTTTATGGCCGTCGTCGAGCTCCTATAATTCACCCCTCCACTTT.